Reported below is one T cell receptor (beta chain). The target antigen is unknown. Noted treatment: oral pan-JAK inhibitor, 5-10 mg twice daily. This sample is part of a study of CD8+ T cells in alopecia areata. In the study overall: Twice a day, 5 to 10 mg of oral tofacitinib was administered to treated patients. Affected scalp percentage gauged treated patients' severity. Study-wide results and caveats: With patients, TCR sharing proved less clear than in mice, a difference possibly related to HLA. Among the top 100, expanded CD8+ clones were significantly decreased by tofacitinib, as was scalp clonality.

CDR1 and CDR2 (germline): SGDLS, YYNGEE. Trimming removed 3 bases from V and 10 bases from J; junction bases left unmatched: 8. The CDR3 contains 15 residues. Investigators isolated RNA and reverse transcribed it into cDNA to act as the sequencing template. This table comes from immunoSEQ multiplex PCR, and its TCRdb copy is limited to in-frame clones, with some not included. This sample yields about 64,000 clones, of which 35% to 55% are seen a single time; approximately 20% belongs to the top ten. The chain has TRBV9 and TRBJ2-1, with 12 bases that match TRBD2. Sequenced here: CD8+ T cells sorted from blood, sampled around week 36, from a patient treated with tofacitinib. This TCR derives from a human donor with alopecia areata. The CDR3 reads CASSGGLAGTLEQFF. The CDR3 DNA sequence: TGTGCCAGCAGCGGCGGACTAGCGGGGACCCTCGAGCAGTTCTTC.